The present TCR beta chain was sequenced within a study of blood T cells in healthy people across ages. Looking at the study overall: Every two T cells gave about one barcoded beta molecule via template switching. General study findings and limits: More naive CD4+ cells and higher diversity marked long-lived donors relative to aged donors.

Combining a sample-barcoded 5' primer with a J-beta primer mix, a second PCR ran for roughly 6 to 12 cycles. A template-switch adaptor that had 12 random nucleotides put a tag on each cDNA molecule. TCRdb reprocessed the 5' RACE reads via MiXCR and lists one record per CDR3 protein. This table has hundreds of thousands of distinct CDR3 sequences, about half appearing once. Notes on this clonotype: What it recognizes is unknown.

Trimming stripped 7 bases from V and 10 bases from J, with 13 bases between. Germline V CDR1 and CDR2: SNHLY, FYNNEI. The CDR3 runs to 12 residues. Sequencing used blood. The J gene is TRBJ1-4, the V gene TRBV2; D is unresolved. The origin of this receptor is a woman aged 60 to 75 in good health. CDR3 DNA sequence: TGTGCCAGCAAGGCAGAAGAGGGAAAACTGTTTTTT. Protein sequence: CASKAEEGKLFF.